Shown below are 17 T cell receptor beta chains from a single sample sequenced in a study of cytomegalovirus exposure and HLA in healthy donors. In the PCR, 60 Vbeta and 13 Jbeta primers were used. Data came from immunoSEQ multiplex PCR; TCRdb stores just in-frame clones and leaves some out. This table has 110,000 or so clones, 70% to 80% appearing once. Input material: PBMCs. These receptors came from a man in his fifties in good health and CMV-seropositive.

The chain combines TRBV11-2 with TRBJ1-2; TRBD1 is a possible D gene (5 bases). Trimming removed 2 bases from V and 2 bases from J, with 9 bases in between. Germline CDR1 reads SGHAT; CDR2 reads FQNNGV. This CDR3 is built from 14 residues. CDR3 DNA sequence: TGTGCCAGCAGCTTATTGGGGCGGAACTATGGCTACACCTTC. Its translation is CASSLLGRNYGYTF.

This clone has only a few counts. The CDR3: CASSLVNRGVNEQFF. The CDR3 coding sequence is TGTGCCAGCAGCTTAGTTAACAGGGGAGTGAATGAGCAGTTCTTC. J is TRBJ2-1 and V is TRBV7-2; 7 bases map to TRBD1. The V and J ends lost 1 base and 7 bases, in that order; junction bases with no gene match: 7. Per germline, CDR1 SGHTA and CDR2 FQGNSA. This CDR3 spans 15 amino acids.

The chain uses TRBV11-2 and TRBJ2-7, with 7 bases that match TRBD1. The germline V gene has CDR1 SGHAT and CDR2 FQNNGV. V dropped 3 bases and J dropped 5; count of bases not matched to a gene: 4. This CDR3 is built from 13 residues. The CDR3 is CASSLTGKDEQYF. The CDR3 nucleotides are TGTGCCAGCAGCTTGACAGGGAAGGACGAGCAGTACTTC. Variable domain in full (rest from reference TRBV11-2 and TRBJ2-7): EAGVAQSPRYKIIEKRQSVAFWCNPISGHATLYWYQQILGQGPKLLIQFQNNGVVDDSQLPKDRFSAERLKGVDSTLKIQPAKLEDSAVYLCASSLTGKDEQYFGPGTRLTVT.

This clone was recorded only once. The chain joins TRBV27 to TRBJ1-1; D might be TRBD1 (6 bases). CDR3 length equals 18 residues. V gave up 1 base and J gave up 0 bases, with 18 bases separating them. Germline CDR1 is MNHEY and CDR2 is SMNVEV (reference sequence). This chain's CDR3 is CASSLLSFAGEMNTEAFF. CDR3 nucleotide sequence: TGTGCCAGCAGTTTATTATCTTTTGCAGGGGAGATGAACACTGAAGCTTTCTTT.

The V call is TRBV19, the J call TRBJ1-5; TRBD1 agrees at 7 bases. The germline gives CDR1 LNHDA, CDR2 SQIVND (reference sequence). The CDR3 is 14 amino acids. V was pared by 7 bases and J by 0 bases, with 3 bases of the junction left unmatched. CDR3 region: CASKGQYSNQPQHF. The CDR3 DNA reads TGTGCCAGTAAGGGACAGTATAGCAATCAGCCCCAGCATTTT.

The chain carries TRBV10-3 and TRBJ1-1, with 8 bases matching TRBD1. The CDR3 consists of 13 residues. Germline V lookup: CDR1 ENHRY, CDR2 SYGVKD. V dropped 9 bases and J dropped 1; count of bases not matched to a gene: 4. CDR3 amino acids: CAMDRVQNTEAFF. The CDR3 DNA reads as TGTGCCATGGACAGGGTCCAGAACACTGAAGCTTTCTTT.

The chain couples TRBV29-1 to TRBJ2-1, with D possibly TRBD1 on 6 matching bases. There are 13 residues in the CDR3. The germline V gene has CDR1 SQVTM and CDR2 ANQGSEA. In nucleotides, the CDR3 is TGCAGTTCGAACCCGGGACATTACAATGAGCAGTTCTTC. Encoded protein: CSSNPGHYNEQFF.

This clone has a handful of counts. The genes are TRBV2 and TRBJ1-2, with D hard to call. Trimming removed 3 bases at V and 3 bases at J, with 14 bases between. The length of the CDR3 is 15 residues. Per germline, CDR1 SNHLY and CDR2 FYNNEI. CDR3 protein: CASSEFRGGDYGYTF. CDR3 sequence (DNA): TGTGCCAGCAGTGAGTTTCGTGGCGGTGACTATGGCTACACCTTC.

CDR3 sequence reads: CASSLVVASSTDTQYF. The CDR3 coding sequence is TGCGCCAGCAGCTTGGTGGTAGCGAGTAGCACAGATACGCAGTATTTT. The chain links TRBV5-1 to TRBJ2-3, with D possibly being TRBD2 (5 bases). Germline assignment: CDR1 SGHRS and CDR2 YFSETQ. The germline V and J ends were trimmed by 0 bases and 0 bases, with 11 bases remaining between them. The CDR3 totals 16 residues.

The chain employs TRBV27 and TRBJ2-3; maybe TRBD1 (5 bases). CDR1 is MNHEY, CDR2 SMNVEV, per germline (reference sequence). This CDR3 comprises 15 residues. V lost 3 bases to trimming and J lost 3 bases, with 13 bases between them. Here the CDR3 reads CASSFSGKVTDTQYF. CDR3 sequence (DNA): TGTGCCAGCAGTTTTTCAGGGAAAGTGACAGATACGCAGTATTTT.

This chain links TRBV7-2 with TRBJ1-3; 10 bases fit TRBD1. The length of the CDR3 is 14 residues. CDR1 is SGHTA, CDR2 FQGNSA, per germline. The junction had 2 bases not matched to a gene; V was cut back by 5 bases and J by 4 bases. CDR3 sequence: CASSRQGAGNTIYF. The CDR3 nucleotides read TGTGCCAGCAGCCGACAGGGGGCCGGAAACACCATATATTTT.

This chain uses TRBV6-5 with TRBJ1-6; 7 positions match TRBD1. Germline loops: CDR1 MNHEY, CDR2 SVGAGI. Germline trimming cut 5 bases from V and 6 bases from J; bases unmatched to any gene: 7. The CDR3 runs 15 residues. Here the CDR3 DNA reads TGTGCCAGCAGTACGCGGGGACAGCTTAATTCACCCCTCCACTTT. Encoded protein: CASSTRGQLNSPLHF.

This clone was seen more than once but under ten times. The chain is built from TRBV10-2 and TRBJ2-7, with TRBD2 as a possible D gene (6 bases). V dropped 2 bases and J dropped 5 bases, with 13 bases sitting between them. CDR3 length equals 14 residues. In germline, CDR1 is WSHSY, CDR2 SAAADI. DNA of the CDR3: TGCGCCAGCAGTGAGGGACTACTTGTGAACGAGCAGTACTTC. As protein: CASSEGLLVNEQYF.

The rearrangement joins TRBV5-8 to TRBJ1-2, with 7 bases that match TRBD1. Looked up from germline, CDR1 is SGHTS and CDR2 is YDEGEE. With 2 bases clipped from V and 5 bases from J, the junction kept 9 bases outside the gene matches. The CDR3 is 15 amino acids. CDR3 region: CASSLPDRNPYGYTF. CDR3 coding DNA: TGTGCCAGCAGCTTACCGGACAGGAACCCGTATGGCTACACCTTC.

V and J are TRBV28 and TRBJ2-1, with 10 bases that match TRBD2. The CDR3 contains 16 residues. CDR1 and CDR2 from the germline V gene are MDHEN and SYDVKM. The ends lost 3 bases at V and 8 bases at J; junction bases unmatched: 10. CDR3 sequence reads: CASSFVVGSGRHEQFF. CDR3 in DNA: TGTGCCAGCAGTTTCGTCGTCGGTAGCGGGAGGCATGAGCAGTTCTTC.

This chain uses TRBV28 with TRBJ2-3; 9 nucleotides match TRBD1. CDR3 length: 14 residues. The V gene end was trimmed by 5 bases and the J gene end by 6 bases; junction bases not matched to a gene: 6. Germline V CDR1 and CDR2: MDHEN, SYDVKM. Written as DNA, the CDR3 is TGTGCCAGCAGTCTACAGGGGGCTAGCGATACGCAGTATTTT. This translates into CASSLQGASDTQYF.

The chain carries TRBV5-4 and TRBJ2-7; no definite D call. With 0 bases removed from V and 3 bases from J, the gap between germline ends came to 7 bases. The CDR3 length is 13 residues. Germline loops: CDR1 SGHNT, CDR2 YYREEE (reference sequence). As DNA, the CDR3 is TGTGCCAGCAGCTTGGGCTCACTCTACGAGCAGTACTTC. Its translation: CASSLGSLYEQYF.